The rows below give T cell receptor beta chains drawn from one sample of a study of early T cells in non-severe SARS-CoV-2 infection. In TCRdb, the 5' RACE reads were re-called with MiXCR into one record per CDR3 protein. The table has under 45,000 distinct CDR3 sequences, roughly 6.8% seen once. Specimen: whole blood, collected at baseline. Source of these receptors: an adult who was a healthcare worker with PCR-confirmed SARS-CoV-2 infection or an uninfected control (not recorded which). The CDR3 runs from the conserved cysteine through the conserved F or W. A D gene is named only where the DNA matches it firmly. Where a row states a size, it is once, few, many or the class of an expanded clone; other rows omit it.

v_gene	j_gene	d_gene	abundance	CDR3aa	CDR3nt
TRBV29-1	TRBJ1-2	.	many	CSVERGGSRGYTF	TGCAGCGTTGAAAGGGGAGGGAGCCGTGGCTACACCTTC
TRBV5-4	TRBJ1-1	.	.	CASSLYTLNTEAFF	TGTGCCAGCAGCTTGTACACCTTGAACACTGAAGCTTTCTTT
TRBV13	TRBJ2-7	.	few	CASSLWTAYEQYF	TGTGCCAGCAGCTTGTGGACAGCCTACGAGCAGTACTTC
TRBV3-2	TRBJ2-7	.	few	CASRSTSGIYEQYF	TGTGCCAGCAGATCGACTAGCGGAATCTACGAGCAGTACTTC
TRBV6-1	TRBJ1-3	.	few	CASSEVWSSGNTIYF	TGTGCCAGCAGTGAAGTTTGGAGCTCTGGAAACACCATATATTTT
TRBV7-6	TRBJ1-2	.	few	CASSPSVSPPGVYGYTF	TGTGCCAGCAGCCCTAGTGTCTCTCCCCCGGGTGTCTATGGCTACACCTTC
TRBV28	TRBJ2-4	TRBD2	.	CASSPAGTSKNIQYF	TGTGCCAGCAGTCCTGCTGGGACTAGCAAAAACATTCAGTACTTC
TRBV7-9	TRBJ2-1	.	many	CASSFRDLYNEQFF	TGTGCCAGCAGCTTTAGAGACCTCTACAATGAGCAGTTCTTC
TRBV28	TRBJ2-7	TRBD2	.	CASRGTSGSSYEQYF	TGTGCCAGCAGGGGAACTAGCGGGAGTTCCTACGAGCAGTACTTC
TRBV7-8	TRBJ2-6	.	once	CASSLATHSGANVLTF	TGTGCCAGCAGCTTAGCGACACACTCTGGGGCCAACGTCCTGACTTTC
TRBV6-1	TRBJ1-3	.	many	CASSSSQASGNTIYF	TGTGCCAGCAGTTCCTCACAGGCGTCTGGAAACACCATATATTTT
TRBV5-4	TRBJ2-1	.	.	CASSKDRFTYNEQFF	TGTGCCAGCTCCAAGGACAGATTCACCTACAATGAGCAGTTCTTC
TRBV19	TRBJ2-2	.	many	CATQQGSVTGELFF	TGTGCTACCCAGCAGGGTTCGGTCACCGGGGAGCTGTTTTTT
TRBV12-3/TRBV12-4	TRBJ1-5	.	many	CASMMGFSNQPQHF	TGTGCCAGCATGATGGGATTTAGCAATCAGCCCCAGCATTTT
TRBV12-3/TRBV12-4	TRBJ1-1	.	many	CASSITVNTEAFF	TGTGCCAGCAGCATTACGGTTAACACTGAAGCTTTCTTT
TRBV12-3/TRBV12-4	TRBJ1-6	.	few	CASSLGDSRDSPLHF	TGTGCCAGCAGTTTGGGCGACAGCCGGGATTCACCCCTCCACTTT
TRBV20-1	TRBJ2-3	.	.	CSARAWRVPGADTQYF	TGCAGTGCTAGAGCTTGGCGGGTCCCGGGGGCAGATACGCAGTATTTT
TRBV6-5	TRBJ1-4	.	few	CASRLTRTYEKLFF	TGTGCCAGCAGACTCACCAGGACGTATGAAAAACTGTTTTTT
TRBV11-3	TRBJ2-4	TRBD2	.	CASSSQTSGRPLAKNIQYF	TGTGCCAGCAGCTCCCAGACTAGCGGGAGGCCTTTAGCCAAAAACATTCAGTACTTC
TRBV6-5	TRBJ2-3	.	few	CASSYEGRNTQYF	TGTGCCAGCAGTTACGAGGGGAGGAATACGCAGTATTTT
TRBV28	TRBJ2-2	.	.	CASSSFLRDHTGELFF	TGTGCCAGCAGTTCCTTTCTCCGGGACCACACCGGGGAGCTGTTTTTT
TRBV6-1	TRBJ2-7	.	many	CASSARAPYEQYF	TGTGCCAGCAGTGCCAGAGCCCCCTACGAGCAGTACTTC
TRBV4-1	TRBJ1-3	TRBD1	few	CASSQWDSGLGAGNTIYF	TGCGCCAGCAGCCAATGGGACAGTGGTCTTGGCGCTGGAAACACCATATATTTT
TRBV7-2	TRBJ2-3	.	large	CASSPFRLGRDTQYF	TGTGCCAGCAGCCCTTTCAGACTAGGCAGGGATACGCAGTATTTT
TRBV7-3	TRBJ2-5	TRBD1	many	CASSVGQAKSETQYF	TGTGCCAGCAGCGTTGGACAGGCGAAATCAGAGACCCAGTACTTC
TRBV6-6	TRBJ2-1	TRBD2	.	CASIPGGEGHNEQFF	TGTGCCAGCATCCCCGGGGGGGAGGGCCACAATGAGCAGTTCTTC
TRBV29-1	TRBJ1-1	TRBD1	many	CSGEEQGSTEAFF	TGCAGCGGGGAAGAACAGGGGTCCACTGAAGCTTTCTTT
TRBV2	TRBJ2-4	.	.	CASKSDQAGHIQYF	TGTGCCAGCAAATCCGATCAGGCGGGACACATTCAGTACTTC
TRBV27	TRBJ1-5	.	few	CASSSQRNSNQPQHF	TGTGCCAGCAGTTCCCAGAGGAATAGCAATCAGCCCCAGCATTTT
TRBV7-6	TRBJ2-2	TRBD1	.	CASSASSPGQGGTGELFF	TGTGCCAGCAGCGCGTCTTCACCGGGACAGGGTGGCACCGGGGAGCTGTTTTTT
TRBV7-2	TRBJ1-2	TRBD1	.	CATTGGYGYTF	TGTGCGACAACAGGGGGCTATGGCTACACCTTC
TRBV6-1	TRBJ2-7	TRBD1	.	CASSEAGTGGYEQYF	TGTGCCAGCAGTGAAGCCGGGACAGGGGGCTACGAGCAGTACTTC
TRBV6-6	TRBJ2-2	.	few	CASKDGNTGELFF	TGTGCCAGCAAGGACGGCAACACCGGGGAGCTGTTTTTT
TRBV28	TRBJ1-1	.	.	CASSFGLLMNTEAFF	TGTGCCAGCAGCTTTGGACTGTTGATGAACACTGAAGCTTTCTTT
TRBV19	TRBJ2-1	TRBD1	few	CASSIRGTGDNEQFF	TGTGCCAGTAGTATAAGGGGGACAGGAGACAATGAGCAGTTCTTC
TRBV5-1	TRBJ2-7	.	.	CASRRQDDEQYF	TGCGCCAGCAGGCGACAGGACGACGAGCAGTACTTC
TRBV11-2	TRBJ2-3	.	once	CASSLASPDRDTRYF	TGTGCCAGCAGCTTAGCCTCTCCCGACCGAGATACGCGGTATTTT
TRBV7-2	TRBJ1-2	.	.	CASSLAPGGSQGYGYTF	TGTGCCAGCAGCTTAGCCCCGGGCGGCAGCCAAGGATATGGCTACACCTTC
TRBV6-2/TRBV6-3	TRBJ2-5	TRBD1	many	CATLSQGLQETQYF	TGTGCCACCCTATCACAGGGGCTCCAAGAGACCCAGTACTTC
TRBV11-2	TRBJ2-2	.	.	CASSSSAFGELFF	TGTGCCAGCAGCTCCTCTGCATTCGGGGAGCTGTTTTTT
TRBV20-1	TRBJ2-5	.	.	CSAGEGAEETQYF	TGCAGTGCTGGGGAGGGGGCTGAAGAGACCCAGTACTTC
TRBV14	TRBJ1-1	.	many	CASSQDRGKAFF	TGTGCCAGCAGCCAAGACAGGGGAAAAGCTTTCTTT
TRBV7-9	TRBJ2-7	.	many	CASSHPGSNEQYF	TGTGCCAGCAGCCACCCCGGGTCTAACGAGCAGTACTTC
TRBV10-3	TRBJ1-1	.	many	CATLDIFDTEAFF	TGTGCCACCCTAGACATTTTCGACACTGAAGCTTTCTTT
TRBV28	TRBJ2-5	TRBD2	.	CASSSQLAGAWKTQYF	TGTGCCAGCAGTTCCCAACTAGCGGGAGCGTGGAAGACCCAGTACTTC
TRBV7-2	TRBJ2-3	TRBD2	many	CASSLRLAGGGTDTQYF	TGTGCCAGCAGCTTAAGACTAGCGGGAGGCGGGACAGATACGCAGTATTTT
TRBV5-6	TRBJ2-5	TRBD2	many	CASSLGAGVSQETQYF	TGTGCCAGCAGCTTGGGAGCGGGAGTTTCCCAAGAGACCCAGTACTTC
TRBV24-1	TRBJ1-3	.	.	CATSDARSSGNTIYF	TGTGCCACCAGTGATGCCCGCTCCTCTGGAAACACCATATATTTT
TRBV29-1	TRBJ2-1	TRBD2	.	CSVGGSGIYNEQFF	TGCAGCGTTGGTGGTAGCGGGATCTACAATGAGCAGTTCTTC
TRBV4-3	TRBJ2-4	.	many	CASSQVAGNIQYF	TGCGCCAGCAGCCAAGTCGCCGGAAACATTCAGTACTTC
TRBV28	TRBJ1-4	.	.	CASMLSEKLFF	TGTGCCAGCATGCTTAGTGAAAAACTGTTTTTT
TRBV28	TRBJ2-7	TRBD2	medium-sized	CASRAGGVNEQYF	TGTGCCAGCAGAGCGGGAGGTGTGAACGAGCAGTACTTC
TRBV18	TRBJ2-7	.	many	CASSLGRSYEQYF	TGTGCCAGCTCACTGGGCAGATCCTACGAGCAGTACTTC
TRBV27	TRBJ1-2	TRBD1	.	CASSSRTGGSGYTF	TGTGCCAGCAGTTCTCGGACAGGGGGCTCTGGCTACACCTTC
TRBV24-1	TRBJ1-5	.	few	CATSAGYSNQPQHF	TGTGCCACCAGTGCAGGGTATAGCAATCAGCCCCAGCATTTT
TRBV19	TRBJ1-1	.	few	CASKSGRYTEAFF	TGTGCCAGTAAATCAGGACGGTACACTGAAGCTTTCTTT
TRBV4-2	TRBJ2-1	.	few	CASSQDMVNNEQFF	TGTGCCAGCAGCCAAGATATGGTAAACAATGAGCAGTTCTTC